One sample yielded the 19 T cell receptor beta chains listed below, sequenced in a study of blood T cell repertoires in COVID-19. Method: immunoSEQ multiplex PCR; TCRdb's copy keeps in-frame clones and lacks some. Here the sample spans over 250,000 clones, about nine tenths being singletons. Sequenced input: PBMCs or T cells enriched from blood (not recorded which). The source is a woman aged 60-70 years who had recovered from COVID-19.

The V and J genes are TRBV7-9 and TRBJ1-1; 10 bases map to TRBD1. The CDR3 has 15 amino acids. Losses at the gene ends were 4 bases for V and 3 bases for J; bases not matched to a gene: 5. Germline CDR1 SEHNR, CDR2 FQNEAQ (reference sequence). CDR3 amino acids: CASSYGQGGDTEAFF. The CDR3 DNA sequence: TGTGCCAGCAGCTACGGACAGGGGGGTGACACTGAAGCTTTCTTT.

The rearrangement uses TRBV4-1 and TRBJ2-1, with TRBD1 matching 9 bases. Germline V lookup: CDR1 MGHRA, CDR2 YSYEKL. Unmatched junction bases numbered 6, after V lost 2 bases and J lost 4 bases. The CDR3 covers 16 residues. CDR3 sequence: CASSQSGQGDYNEQFF. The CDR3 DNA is TGCGCCAGCAGCCAATCGGGACAGGGAGATTACAATGAGCAGTTCTTC.

CDR3 amino acids: CASSFPWGGPRGTGELFF. In DNA form, the CDR3 reads TGTGCCAGCAGCTTCCCCTGGGGGGGGCCCCGGGGCACCGGGGAGCTGTTTTTT. The chain combines TRBV11-2 with TRBJ2-2; TRBD2 might be the D (7 bases). The V and J ends lost 3 bases and 4 bases respectively, with 21 bases between them. Germline V CDR1 and CDR2: SGHAT, FQNNGV. The CDR3 runs to 18 residues.

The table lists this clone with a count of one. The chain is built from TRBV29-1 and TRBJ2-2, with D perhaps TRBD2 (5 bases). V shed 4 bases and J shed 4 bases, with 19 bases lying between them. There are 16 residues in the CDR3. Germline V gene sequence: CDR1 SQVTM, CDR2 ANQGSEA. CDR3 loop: CSVGGRAGMSTGELFF. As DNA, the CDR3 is TGCAGCGTTGGTGGCCGGGCGGGTATGAGCACCGGGGAGCTGTTTTTT.

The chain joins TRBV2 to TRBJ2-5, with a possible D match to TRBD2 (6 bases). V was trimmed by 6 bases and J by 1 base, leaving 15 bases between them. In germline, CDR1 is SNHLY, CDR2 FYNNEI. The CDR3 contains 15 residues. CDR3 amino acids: CASRISLASQETQYF. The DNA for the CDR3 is TGTGCCAGCAGGATTTCCCTAGCGAGCCAAGAGACCCAGTACTTC.

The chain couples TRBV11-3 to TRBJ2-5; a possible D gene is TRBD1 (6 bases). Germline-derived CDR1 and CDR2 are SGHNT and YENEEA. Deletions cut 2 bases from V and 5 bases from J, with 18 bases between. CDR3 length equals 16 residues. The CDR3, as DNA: TGTGCCAGCAGCTTACACTACCTACAGGGAAGGGAGACCCAGTACTTC. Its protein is CASSLHYLQGRETQYF.

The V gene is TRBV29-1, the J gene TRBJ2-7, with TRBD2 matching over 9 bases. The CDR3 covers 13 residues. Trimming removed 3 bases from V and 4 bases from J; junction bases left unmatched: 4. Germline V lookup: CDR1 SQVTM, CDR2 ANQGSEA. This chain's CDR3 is CSVELAGTYEQYF. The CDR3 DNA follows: TGCAGCGTTGAGCTAGCGGGAACATACGAGCAGTACTTC.

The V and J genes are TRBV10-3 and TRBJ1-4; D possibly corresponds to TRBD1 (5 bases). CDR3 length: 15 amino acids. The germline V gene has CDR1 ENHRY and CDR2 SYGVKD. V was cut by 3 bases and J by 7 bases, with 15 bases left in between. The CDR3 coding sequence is TGTGCCATCAGTGAAGGGGCGGTTTATGGTGAAAAACTGTTTTTT. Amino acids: CAISEGAVYGEKLFF.

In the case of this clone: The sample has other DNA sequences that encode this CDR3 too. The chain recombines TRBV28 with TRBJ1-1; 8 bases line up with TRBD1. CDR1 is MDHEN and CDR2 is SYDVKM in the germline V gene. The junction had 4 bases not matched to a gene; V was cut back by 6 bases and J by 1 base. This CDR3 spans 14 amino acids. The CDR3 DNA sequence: TGTGCCAGCAGCCTCGGGACAGGGAACACTGAAGCTTTCTTT. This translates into CASSLGTGNTEAFF.

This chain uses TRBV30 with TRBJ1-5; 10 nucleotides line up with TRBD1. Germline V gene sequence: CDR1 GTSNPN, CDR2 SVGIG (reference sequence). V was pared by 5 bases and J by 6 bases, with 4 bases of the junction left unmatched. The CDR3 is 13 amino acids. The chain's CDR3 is CAWSDRGLQPQHF. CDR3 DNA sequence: TGTGCCTGGTCCGACAGGGGGCTTCAGCCCCAGCATTTT.

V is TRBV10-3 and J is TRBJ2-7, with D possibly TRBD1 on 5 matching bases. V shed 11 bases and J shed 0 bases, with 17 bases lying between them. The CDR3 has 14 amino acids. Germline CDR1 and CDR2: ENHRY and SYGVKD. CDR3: CAVTGQGASYEQYF. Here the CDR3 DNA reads TGTGCCGTCACGGGCCAAGGGGCCTCCTACGAGCAGTACTTC.

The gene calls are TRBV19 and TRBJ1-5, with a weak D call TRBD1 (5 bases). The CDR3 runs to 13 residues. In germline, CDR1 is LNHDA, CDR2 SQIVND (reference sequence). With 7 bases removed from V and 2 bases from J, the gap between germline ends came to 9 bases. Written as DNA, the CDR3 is TGTGCCAGTACCATCAGGGGCAATCAGCCCCAGCATTTT. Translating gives CASTIRGNQPQHF.

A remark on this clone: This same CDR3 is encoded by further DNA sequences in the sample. CDR3 sequence reads: CASSLGTGYEQYF. The CDR3 nucleotides are TGCGCCAGCAGCTTGGGGACAGGGTACGAGCAGTACTTC. This sequence joins TRBV5-1 and TRBJ2-7, with TRBD1 matching over 8 bases. Trimming cost V 0 bases and J 4 bases; bases outside gene matches: 0. This CDR3 has 13 residues. Germline CDR1 SGHRS, CDR2 YFSETQ.

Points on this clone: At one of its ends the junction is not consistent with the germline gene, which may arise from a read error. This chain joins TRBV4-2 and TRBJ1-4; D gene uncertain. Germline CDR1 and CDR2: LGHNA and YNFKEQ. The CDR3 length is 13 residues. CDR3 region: CVSSQEGKDFWFF. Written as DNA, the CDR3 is TGTGTCAGCAGCCAAGAGGGCAAGGACTTTTGGTTTTTT.

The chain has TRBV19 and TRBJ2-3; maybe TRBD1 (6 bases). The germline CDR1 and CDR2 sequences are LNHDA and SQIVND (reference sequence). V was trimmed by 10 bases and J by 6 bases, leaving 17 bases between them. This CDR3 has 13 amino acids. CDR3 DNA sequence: TGTGCCACCCGGGACACCCCCAAGGATACGCAGTATTTT. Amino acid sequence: CATRDTPKDTQYF.

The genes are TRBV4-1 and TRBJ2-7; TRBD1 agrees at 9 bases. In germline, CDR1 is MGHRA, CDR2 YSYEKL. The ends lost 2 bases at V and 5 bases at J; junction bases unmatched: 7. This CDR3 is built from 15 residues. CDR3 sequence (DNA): TGCGCCAGCAGCCAACCTAGGACAGGGGTCCACGAGCAGTACTTC. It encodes CASSQPRTGVHEQYF.

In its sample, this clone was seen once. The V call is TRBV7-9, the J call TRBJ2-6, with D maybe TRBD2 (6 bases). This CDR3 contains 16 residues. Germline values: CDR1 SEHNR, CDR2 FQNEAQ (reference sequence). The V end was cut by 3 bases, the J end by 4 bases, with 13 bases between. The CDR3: CASSLASARGANVLTF. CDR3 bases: TGTGCCAGCAGCTTGGCTAGCGCCCGCGGGGCCAACGTCCTGACTTTC.

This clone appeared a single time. The CDR3 DNA reads TGTGCCAGTAGTATAGGTCCCTCAGGGTCCTCCTATGGCTACACCTTC. Residues: CASSIGPSGSSYGYTF. This sequence joins TRBV19 and TRBJ1-2; D may be TRBD1 (5 bases). The CDR3 length is 16 residues. Germline V gene sequence: CDR1 LNHDA, CDR2 SQIVND (reference sequence). V dropped 1 base and J dropped 4 bases, with 16 bases sitting between them.

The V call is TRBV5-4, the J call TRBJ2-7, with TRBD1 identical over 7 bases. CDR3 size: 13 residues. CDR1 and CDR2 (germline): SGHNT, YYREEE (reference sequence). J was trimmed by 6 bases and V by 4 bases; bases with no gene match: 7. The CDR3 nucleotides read TGTGCCAGCAGCAGGGACAGAGTAGGCGAGCAGTACTTC. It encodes CASSRDRVGEQYF.